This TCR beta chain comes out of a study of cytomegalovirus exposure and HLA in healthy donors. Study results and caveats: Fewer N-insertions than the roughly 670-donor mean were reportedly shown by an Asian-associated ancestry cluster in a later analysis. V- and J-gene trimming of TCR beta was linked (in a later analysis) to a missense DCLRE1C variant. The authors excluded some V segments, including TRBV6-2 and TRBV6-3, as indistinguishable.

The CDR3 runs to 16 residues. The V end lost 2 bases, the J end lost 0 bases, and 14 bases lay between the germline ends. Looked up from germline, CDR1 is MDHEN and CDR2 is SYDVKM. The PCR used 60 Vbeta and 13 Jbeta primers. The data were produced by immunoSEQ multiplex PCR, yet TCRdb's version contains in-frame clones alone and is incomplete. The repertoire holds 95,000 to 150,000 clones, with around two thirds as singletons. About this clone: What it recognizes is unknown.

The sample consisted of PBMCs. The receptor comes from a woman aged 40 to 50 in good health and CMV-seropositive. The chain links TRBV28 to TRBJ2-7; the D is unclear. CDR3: CASSLINGGSSYEQYF. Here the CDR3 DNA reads TGTGCCAGCAGTTTAATAAATGGCGGTAGCTCCTACGAGCAGTACTTC.